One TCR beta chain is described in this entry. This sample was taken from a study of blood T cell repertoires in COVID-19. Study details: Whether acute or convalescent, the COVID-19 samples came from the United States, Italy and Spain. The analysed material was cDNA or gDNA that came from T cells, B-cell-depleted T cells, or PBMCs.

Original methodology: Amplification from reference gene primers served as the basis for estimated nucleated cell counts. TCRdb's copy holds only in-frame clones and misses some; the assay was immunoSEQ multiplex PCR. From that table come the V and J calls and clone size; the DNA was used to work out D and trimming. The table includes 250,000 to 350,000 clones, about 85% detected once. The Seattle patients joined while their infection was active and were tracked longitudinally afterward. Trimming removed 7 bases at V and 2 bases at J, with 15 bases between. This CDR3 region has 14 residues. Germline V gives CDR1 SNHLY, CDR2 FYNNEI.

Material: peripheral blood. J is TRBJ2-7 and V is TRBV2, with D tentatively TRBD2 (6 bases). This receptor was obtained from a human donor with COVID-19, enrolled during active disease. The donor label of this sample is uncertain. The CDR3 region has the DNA TGTGCCAGCACTCGTAGCGGCCCTCCCTACGAGCAGTACTTC. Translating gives CASTRSGPPYEQYF.